The 15 T cell receptor beta chains given below trace back to one sample, sequenced in a study of T cell responses to AZD1222 COVID-19 vaccine. Clones were read by immunoSEQ multiplex PCR, and TCRdb kept only the in-frame ones, dropping some. The data hold roughly 260,000 clones, with roughly 93% observed a single time. The sample consisted of peripheral blood, taken on day 0 of AZD1222 vaccination. Receptors originate from an adult in good health.

This chain connects TRBV18 to TRBJ2-7; possibly TRBD1 for D (5 bases). This CDR3 contains 14 residues. Germline V gives CDR1 KGHSH, CDR2 LQKENI. Trimming took off 3 bases at V and 6 bases at J, with 15 bases between the two ends. The CDR3 reads CASSPPQASGEQYF. Written as DNA, the CDR3 is TGTGCCAGCTCACCTCCACAGGCCTCGGGCGAGCAGTACTTC.

This rearrangement joins TRBV10-3 to TRBJ2-7; 8 nucleotides align to TRBD1. The CDR3 is 14 amino acids. From germline, CDR1 is ENHRY and CDR2 SYGVKD. Trimming removed 3 bases from V and 3 bases from J; junction bases left unmatched: 4. The CDR3 reads CAISDPGQDYEQYF. The CDR3 DNA sequence: TGTGCCATCAGTGACCCGGGACAGGACTACGAGCAGTACTTC.

This CDR3 reads CATSRTGPITGELFF. The DNA of the CDR3 is TGTGCCACCAGCAGGACAGGGCCGATTACCGGGGAGCTGTTTTTT. This rearrangement joins TRBV15 to TRBJ2-2; 7 positions match TRBD1. This CDR3 has 15 residues. V lost 3 bases, J lost 5 bases, and 6 bases stayed unmatched. Germline-derived CDR1 and CDR2 are LNHNV and YYDKDF (reference sequence).

The gene calls are TRBV10-2 and TRBJ2-1; D might be TRBD1 (6 bases). The CDR3 consists of 14 residues. The ends were cut back, 8 bases at V and 8 bases at J, with 19 bases in the middle. Looked up from germline, CDR1 is WSHSY and CDR2 is SAAADI. The CDR3 bases are TGCGCCAGCGGCACAGGGTTCGTTTTCGATGAGCAGTTCTTC. It encodes CASGTGFVFDEQFF.

The chain carries TRBV6-6 and TRBJ1-5; D is perhaps TRBD1 (5 bases). Trimming removed 5 bases at V and 6 bases at J, with 17 bases between. Germline lookup yields CDR1 MNHNY and CDR2 SVGAGI (reference sequence). The CDR3 length is 15 residues. CDR3 sequence: CASSRDRGGGQPQHF. The CDR3, as DNA: TGTGCCAGCAGTCGCGACCGGGGCGGTGGTCAGCCCCAGCATTTT.

The chain couples TRBV20-1 to TRBJ2-7; D possibly corresponds to TRBD2 (5 bases). V dropped 8 bases and J dropped 1 base, with 9 bases sitting between them. CDR3 size: 11 residues. CDR1 and CDR2 (germline): DFQATT, SNEGSKA (reference sequence). CDR3 amino acids: CSSAGSYEQYF. The CDR3 DNA reads as TGCAGTAGCGCGGGTTCCTACGAGCAGTACTTC.

The chain recombines TRBV18 with TRBJ1-6, with D uncertain. Germline CDR1 is KGHSH and CDR2 is LQKENI. Deletions cut 1 base from V and 9 bases from J, with 16 bases between. The CDR3 runs to 16 residues. The DNA for the CDR3 is TGTGCCAGCTCACCACTCGGCGACTCCCGGGGTTCACCCCTCCACTTT. This sequence encodes CASSPLGDSRGSPLHF.

The chain couples TRBV5-1 to TRBJ1-2, with D tentatively TRBD1 (5 bases). V was trimmed by 3 bases and J by 2 bases, leaving 8 bases between them. The CDR3 extends over 13 amino acids. Germline V gene lookup returns CDR1 SGHRS and CDR2 YFSETQ. The CDR3 is CASSWTRNYGYTF. Here the CDR3 DNA reads TGCGCCAGCAGCTGGACAAGAAACTATGGCTACACCTTC.

The chain links TRBV27 to TRBJ2-7, with TRBD2 identical over 7 bases. Germline-derived CDR1 and CDR2 are MNHEY and SMNVEV (reference sequence). Trimming took 5 bases from V and 2 from J; bases not matched to a gene: 3. CDR3 length: 13 amino acids. The CDR3 region has the DNA TGTGCCAGCAGTATCGCGGGAGCCTACGAGCAGTACTTC. Translated: CASSIAGAYEQYF.

The chain recombines TRBV3-1 (or the pseudogene TRBV3-2) with TRBJ2-7; 7 bases are a match to TRBD1. The CDR3 has 15 residues. The germline gives CDR1 LGHDT, CDR2 YNNKEL (reference sequence). Trimming at V came to 5 bases and at J to 3 bases, leaving 10 bases not matched to a gene. The CDR3: CASSLTGFGGYEQYF. The CDR3 nucleotides are TGTGCCAGCAGCTTGACAGGGTTTGGAGGCTACGAGCAGTACTTC.

The genes are TRBV5-4 and TRBJ1-1, with D unclear. In germline, CDR1 is SGHNT, CDR2 YYREEE (reference sequence). Trimming left V 0 bases short and J 1 base short, with 4 bases between. CDR3 length: 13 amino acids. DNA of the CDR3: TGTGCCAGCAGCTTGGAGAGGAACACTGAAGCTTTCTTT. Protein: CASSLERNTEAFF. The variable domain in full, completed from reference TRBV5-4 and TRBJ1-1, reads ETGVTQSPTHLIKTRGQQVTLRCSSQSGHNTVSWYQQALGQGPQFIFQYYREEENGRGNFPPRFSGLQFPNYSSELNVNALELDDSALYLCASSLERNTEAFFGQGTRLTVV.

The chain links TRBV5-1 to TRBJ2-7, with TRBD1 as a possible D gene (6 bases). V lost 3 bases to trimming and J lost 4 bases, with 17 bases between them. CDR1 and CDR2 (germline): SGHRS, YFSETQ. The CDR3 has 15 residues. The CDR3 sequence: CASSSKTGKQYEQYF. In nucleotides, the CDR3 is TGCGCCAGCAGCTCGAAGACAGGCAAACAGTACGAGCAGTACTTC.

This clone was seen more than once but under ten times. This chain uses TRBV14 with TRBJ2-7; D gene uncertain. V lost 5 bases, J lost 7 bases, and 12 bases lay in between. Looked up from germline, CDR1 is SGHDN and CDR2 is FVKESK. The length of the CDR3 is 12 residues. The CDR3 DNA sequence: TGTGCCAGCAGCGACCCTTCGCGGGAGCAGTACTTC. As protein: CASSDPSREQYF.

Regarding this clone: At one boundary the junction diverges from the germline segment, which might be a read error. The genes are TRBV11-2 and TRBJ1-1; possibly TRBD1 for D (6 bases). Looked up from germline, CDR1 is SGHAT and CDR2 is FQNNGV. The CDR3 consists of 13 residues. CDR3 residues: CASSLAPHRAPSF. CDR3 DNA: TGTGCCAGCAGCTTAGCCCCCCACAGGGCCCCGAGTTTT.

The chain links TRBV19 to TRBJ1-5; the D is unclear. The germline gives CDR1 LNHDA, CDR2 SQIVND (reference sequence). This CDR3 is built from 14 residues. Trimming cost V 5 bases and J 0 bases, with 8 bases left between them. The CDR3 loop is CASSEGLSNQPQHF. CDR3 nucleotide sequence: TGTGCCAGTAGTGAGGGTCTTAGCAATCAGCCCCAGCATTTT. The variable domain in full, with the rest retrieved from reference TRBV19 and TRBJ1-5, is DGGITQSPKYLFRKEGQNVTLSCEQNLNHDAMYWYRQDPGQGLRLIYYSQIVNDFQKGDIAEGYSVSREKKESFPLTVTSAQKNPTAFYLCASSEGLSNQPQHFGDGTRLSIL.